Below, 2 T cell receptor beta chains from the same sample are listed, as sequenced in a study of T cell responses to AZD1222 COVID-19 vaccine. Sequencing used immunoSEQ multiplex PCR; TCRdb keeps in-frame clones, though not all of them. The sample carries around 110,000 clones, about 90% recorded once. The sequencing here drew on peripheral blood, taken on day 0 of AZD1222 vaccination. The receptors originated from an adult in good health.

The chain combines TRBV13 with TRBJ1-1; D is perhaps TRBD1 (6 bases). Germline CDR1 PRHDT, CDR2 FYEKMQ (reference sequence). V was clipped by 2 bases and J by 6 bases, with 10 bases between them. CDR3 size: 13 residues. CDR3 in DNA: TGTGCCAGCAGCTTAACAGGGAAACCTGAAGCTTTCTTT. It specifies CASSLTGKPEAFF.

The V call is TRBV18, the J call TRBJ1-2, with D possibly TRBD1 on 6 matching bases. Trimming removed 0 bases at V and 2 bases at J, with 13 bases between. The germline V gene encodes CDR1 KGHSH and CDR2 LQKENI. The CDR3 has 16 residues. The CDR3 nucleotides read TGTGCCAGCTCACCACCATTCGGGGGCGCGAACTATGGCTACACCTTC. Residues: CASSPPFGGANYGYTF.